Below, 28 T cell receptor beta chains from the same sample are listed, as sequenced in a study of control samples from healthy donors and cancer patients. Libraries were prepared by immunoSEQ multiplex PCR; TCRdb keeps only in-frame clonotypes and omits some of them. This table holds about 120,000 clones, approximately 93% found once. The sequenced sample consisted of blood. The receptor source for this set is a woman between 18 and 29 years old in good health.

This CDR3 is CASTTRSPGNTEAFF. The CDR3 DNA sequence: TGTGCCAGCACCACCAGGTCACCAGGGAACACTGAAGCTTTCTTT. The rearrangement uses TRBV6-5 and TRBJ1-1; D gene uncertain. V lost 7 bases and J 1 base, leaving 16 bases between the germline ends. Germline V lookup: CDR1 MNHEY, CDR2 SVGAGI. This CDR3 is 15 amino acids long.

The chain carries TRBV11-2 and TRBJ1-6, with 8 bases aligning to TRBD1. The germline gives CDR1 SGHAT, CDR2 FQNNGV. The CDR3 length is 16 residues. The V gene end was trimmed by 3 bases and the J gene end by 5 bases; junction bases not matched to a gene: 6. CDR3 loop: CASSFGAGGHNSPLHF. DNA for the CDR3: TGTGCCAGCAGCTTCGGCGCAGGGGGCCATAATTCACCCCTCCACTTT.

The V and J genes are TRBV28 and TRBJ2-3; D unresolved. The V end lost 6 bases, the J end lost 14 bases, and 24 bases lay between the germline ends. CDR1 is MDHEN and CDR2 is SYDVKM in the germline V gene. The CDR3 is 14 residues long. The CDR3 region is CASSSRVTPLYPYF. The CDR3, as DNA: TGTGCCAGCAGCTCCCGGGTGACTCCCCTTTATCCGTATTTT.

The chain carries TRBV30 and TRBJ2-4; D may be TRBD2 (5 bases). The CDR3 has 15 residues. Germline values: CDR1 GTSNPN, CDR2 SVGIG (reference sequence). V lost 1 base and J 9 bases, leaving 19 bases between the germline ends. CDR3: CAWSASTGINAIQYF. For the CDR3, the DNA is TGTGCCTGGAGTGCTTCGACCGGGATTAACGCCATTCAGTACTTC.

The gene calls are TRBV9 and TRBJ2-1; the match to TRBD2 covers 9 bases. V was pared by 6 bases and J by 2 bases, with 6 bases of the junction left unmatched. The CDR3 contains 15 residues. From germline, CDR1 is SGDLS and CDR2 YYNGEE. The chain's CDR3 is CASTAGGRAYNEQFF. The CDR3 DNA is TGTGCCAGCACCGCAGGCGGGAGGGCCTACAATGAGCAGTTCTTC.

The V call is TRBV6-2 or TRBV6-3, the J call TRBJ2-3, with 10 nucleotides matching TRBD2. Germline loops: CDR1 MNHEY, CDR2 SVGEGT. Trimming cost V 6 bases and J 1 base; bases outside gene matches: 4. CDR3 length equals 15 residues. In DNA form, the CDR3 reads TGTGCCAGCAGCAGAGCGGGAGGGCGCACAGATACGCAGTATTTT. The encoded protein is CASSRAGGRTDTQYF.

The chain links TRBV6-5 to TRBJ2-2; D gene unclear. Germline loops: CDR1 MNHEY, CDR2 SVGAGI. V lost 7 bases and J lost 3, with 12 bases in between. There are 14 residues in the CDR3. CDR3 in amino acids: CASTYGPYTGELFF. CDR3 nucleotide sequence: TGTGCCAGCACGTACGGACCTTACACCGGGGAGCTGTTTTTT.

The table lists this clone with a count of one. This sequence joins TRBV28 and TRBJ2-1; 10 bases are a match to TRBD2. This CDR3 region has 14 residues. J was trimmed by 7 bases and V by 5 bases; bases with no gene match: 5. Per germline, CDR1 MDHEN and CDR2 SYDVKM. Here the CDR3 reads CASSGLAVVNEQFF. The CDR3 DNA is TGTGCCAGCAGTGGACTAGCGGTTGTTAATGAGCAGTTCTTC.

The V gene is TRBV5-1, the J gene TRBJ2-7, with a weak D call TRBD2 (6 bases). Germline loops: CDR1 SGHRS, CDR2 YFSETQ. The CDR3 extends over 15 amino acids. With 0 bases removed from V and 5 bases from J, the gap between germline ends came to 15 bases. In nucleotides, the CDR3 is TGCGCCAGCAGCTTGGAAATCCCGGGAGTCAACGAGCAGTACTTC. Protein product: CASSLEIPGVNEQYF.

CDR3 sequence: CASSFDRARSEKLFF. The CDR3 DNA reads as TGTGCCAGCAGTTTTGACAGGGCTCGTAGTGAAAAACTGTTTTTT. The chain combines TRBV28 with TRBJ1-4; the match to TRBD1 covers 7 bases. The CDR3 consists of 15 residues. After removal of 3 bases from V and 7 bases from J, the junction contained 8 bases not matched to a gene. Per germline, CDR1 MDHEN and CDR2 SYDVKM.

In its sample, this clone was seen a few times. As DNA, the CDR3 is TGTGCCAGCAGCTTCTCCTTGACAGGGGACTACGAGCAGTACTTC. It specifies CASSFSLTGDYEQYF. This chain links TRBV7-9 with TRBJ2-7, with 8 nucleotides matching TRBD1. The trim removed 3 bases at V and 3 bases at J, leaving 7 bases unmatched. CDR3 length: 15 amino acids. Germline V gene lookup returns CDR1 SEHNR and CDR2 FQNEAQ (reference sequence).

V gene TRBV7-6 combines with J gene TRBJ2-1; D may be TRBD1 (5 bases). V was shortened by 3 bases and J by 10 bases, with 10 bases between the two germline ends. The CDR3 sequence is 12 residues long. Germline V gives CDR1 SGHVS, CDR2 FNYEAQ. The CDR3 is CASSLDNEEQFF. In DNA, the CDR3 is TGTGCCAGCAGCTTGGACAACGAAGAGCAGTTCTTC. Combining the CDR3 with reference TRBV7-6 and TRBJ2-1 gives the whole variable domain GAGVSQSPRYKVTKRGQDVALRCDPISGHVSLYWYRQALGQGPEFLTYFNYEAQQDKSGLPNDRFSAERPEGSISTLTIQRTEQRDSAMYRCASSLDNEEQFFGPGTRLTVL.

The chain is built from TRBV4-3 and TRBJ2-3; TRBD2 agrees at 9 bases. The CDR3 length is 16 residues. V lost 4 bases to trimming and J lost 4 bases; unmatched junction nucleotides: 9. Germline assignment: CDR1 LGHNA and CDR2 YSLEER. The CDR3 DNA reads as TGCGCCAGCAGCCTCCAACCTAGCGGGGCGCCAGATACGCAGTATTTT. Translating gives CASSLQPSGAPDTQYF.

The genes are TRBV30 and TRBJ2-6; 12 bases are shared with TRBD2. This CDR3 contains 19 residues. V lost 3 bases to trimming and J lost 3 bases; unmatched junction nucleotides: 12. Per the germline V gene, CDR1 is GTSNPN and CDR2 is SVGIG (reference sequence). In nucleotides, the CDR3 is TGTGCCTGGAGACGGTCTAGCGGGAGGGTCCTTTATGGGGCCAACGTCCTGACTTTC. Protein product: CAWRRSSGRVLYGANVLTF.

V gene TRBV7-9 combines with J gene TRBJ2-5; D perhaps matches TRBD1 (6 bases). The V gene lost 2 bases and the J gene lost 3 bases, with 13 bases spanning the gap. Germline V CDR1 and CDR2: SEHNR, FQNEAQ (reference sequence). The CDR3 covers 15 residues. In nucleotides, the CDR3 is TGTGCCAGCAGCTTAAACACAGGGCGGAAAGAGACCCAGTACTTC. It codes for CASSLNTGRKETQYF.

V and J are TRBV27 and TRBJ2-3; the D gene could be TRBD1 or TRBD2 (5 bases each). This CDR3 spans 14 amino acids. Per the germline V gene, CDR1 is MNHEY and CDR2 is SMNVEV (reference sequence). Deletions cut 3 bases from V and 1 base from J, with 8 bases between. CDR3 nucleotides: TGTGCCAGCAGTTTGGGACGGGGCACAGATACGCAGTATTTT. Protein product: CASSLGRGTDTQYF.

The V gene is TRBV19, the J gene TRBJ1-2; perhaps TRBD1 as D (6 bases). The CDR3 is 13 residues long. V gave up 1 base and J gave up 6 bases, with 9 bases separating them. The germline gives CDR1 LNHDA, CDR2 SQIVND (reference sequence). CDR3: CASSIVGGHGYTF. CDR3 in DNA: TGTGCCAGTAGTATAGTGGGGGGCCATGGCTACACCTTC.

This chain links TRBV18 with TRBJ2-7, with 12 bases that match TRBD1. The junction had 5 bases not matched to a gene; V was cut back by 8 bases and J by 6 bases. The length of the CDR3 is 13 residues. Germline V gene lookup returns CDR1 KGHSH and CDR2 LQKENI. CDR3 protein: CASAGQGATEQYF. The CDR3 nucleotides read TGTGCCAGCGCGGGACAGGGGGCGACCGAGCAGTACTTC.

The chain recombines TRBV5-1 with TRBJ1-5; TRBD1 matches 7 bases. The CDR3 spans 19 residues. J lost 2 bases, V lost 0 bases, and 14 bases had no gene match. Germline V gives CDR1 SGHRS, CDR2 YFSETQ. CDR3 nucleotides: TGCGCCAGCAGCTTGGGGCCCCAAATGACAGGGCCGGGCAATCAGCCCCAGCATTTT. As protein: CASSLGPQMTGPGNQPQHF.

In regard to this clone: It is unclear where the CDR3 begins or ends on the DNA, so no DNA is shown, and the CDR3 is as TCRdb lists it. The genes are TRBV5-8 and TRBJ2-7; TRBD2 is taken as the D call from the table, unchecked against the DNA. The germline V gene encodes CDR1 SGHTS and CDR2 YDEGEE. The CDR3 length equals 12 residues, ends included. CDR3 loop: CASSLVASGSHF.

V and J are TRBV28 and TRBJ2-7; unclear D gene. The CDR3 spans 13 residues. Looked up from germline, CDR1 is MDHEN and CDR2 is SYDVKM. Between the trimmed V and J ends, which lost 2 bases and 5 bases, there was a span of 10 bases. CDR3 nucleotide sequence: TGTGCCAGCAGTTTAGAACTTCGTAACGAGCAGTACTTC. Protein sequence: CASSLELRNEQYF.

This clone has more than one count but fewer than ten. V usage is TRBV7-9 and J usage is TRBJ1-2; a possible D gene is TRBD1 (6 bases). CDR1 is SEHNR and CDR2 is FQNEAQ in the germline V gene (reference sequence). The V end lost 1 base, the J end lost 6 bases, and 9 bases lay between the germline ends. This CDR3 comprises 13 residues. The CDR3 loop reads CASSLEGQNGYTF. The CDR3 region has the DNA TGTGCCAGCAGCTTAGAGGGACAAAATGGCTACACCTTC.

This chain uses TRBV2 with TRBJ2-3; 12 nucleotides line up with TRBD2. Trimming removed 3 bases from V and 11 bases from J; junction bases left unmatched: 6. Germline V gene sequence: CDR1 SNHLY, CDR2 FYNNEI. CDR3 size: 14 residues. In DNA form, the CDR3 reads TGTGCCAGCAGTGAGGGACTAGCGGGTGGAAGGCAGTATTTT. It translates to CASSEGLAGGRQYF. The complete variable domain, with remaining parts taken from reference TRBV2 and TRBJ2-3, reads EPEVTQTPSHQVTQMGQEVILRCVPISNHLYFYWYRQILGQKVEFLVSFYNNEISEKSEIFDDQFSVERPDGSNFTLKIRSTKLEDSAMYFCASSEGLAGGRQYFGPGTRLTVL.

This rearrangement joins TRBV3-1 (or the pseudogene TRBV3-2) to TRBJ1-2; possibly TRBD1 for D (5 bases). Germline loops: CDR1 LGHDT, CDR2 YNNKEL (reference sequence). V was pared by 2 bases and J by 2 bases, with 15 bases between. The CDR3 has 16 amino acids. This chain's CDR3 is CASSQPLAGTNYGYTF. DNA for the CDR3: TGTGCCAGCAGCCAACCCCTGGCAGGGACCAACTATGGCTACACCTTC.

The chain combines TRBV2 with TRBJ2-1, with 9 bases matching TRBD1. The CDR3 loop spans 14 amino acids. Germline CDR1 reads SNHLY; CDR2 reads FYNNEI. Trimming cost V 5 bases and J 4 bases; bases outside gene matches: 3. The CDR3 region is CASSRQGVYNEQFF. CDR3 nucleotides: TGTGCCAGCAGTCGACAGGGGGTGTACAATGAGCAGTTCTTC.

CDR3 bases: TGTGCCAGCAGCTCGTCCCGATTTAGCGACAGACTTAGCAATCAGCCCCAGCATTTT. Protein sequence: CASSSSRFSDRLSNQPQHF. The chain carries TRBV7-8 and TRBJ1-5; perhaps TRBD1 as D (5 bases). Germline values: CDR1 SGHVS, CDR2 FQNEAQ. Trimming left V 4 bases short and J 0 bases short, with 22 bases between. This CDR3 region has 19 residues.

The rearrangement joins TRBV9 to TRBJ2-3, with 14 bases lining up with TRBD2. The CDR3 loop spans 15 amino acids. The V and J ends lost 4 bases and 5 bases, in that order; junction bases with no gene match: 3. Germline V gene data show CDR1 as SGDLS and CDR2 as YYNGEE. CDR3 sequence (DNA): TGTGCCAGCAGCCCGGGACTAGCGGGGGAAGATACGCAGTATTTT. Translating it yields CASSPGLAGEDTQYF.

The J gene is TRBJ1-2, the V gene TRBV6-2 or TRBV6-3; 7 nucleotides match TRBD1. The CDR3 is 15 amino acids. The germline V gene has CDR1 MNHEY and CDR2 SVGEGT. After removal of 4 bases from V and 5 bases from J, the junction contained 10 bases not matched to a gene. The CDR3 here is CASSSRVQGKYGYTF. CDR3 nucleotides: TGTGCCAGCAGTTCCCGGGTACAGGGGAAGTATGGCTACACCTTC.